The clone carrying this T cell receptor (beta chain) was observed a handful of times. Its antigen is not identified. The CDR3 length is 14 residues. V was trimmed by 3 bases and J by 8 bases, leaving 17 bases between them. The germline V gene has CDR1 SGDLS and CDR2 YYNGEE. In TCRdb, the RACE reads were re-called with MiXCR into one record per CDR3 protein. The sample has 56,000 or so distinct CDR3 sequences, 8.5% to 10% seen once. These data are taken from a study of human T cells and chemical hapten exposure. Findings and limits, study-wide: Donors, who had alopecia, may show an immune response that differs from healthy people's.

Time point indicated: pre-sensitization, week 0. Indicated treatment: therapeutic diphenylcyclopropenone sensitization with weekly scalp DPC. Total RNA was extracted from unfractionated whole blood. V gene TRBV9 combines with J gene TRBJ1-2; possibly TRBD1 for D (5 bases). This specimen consisted of whole blood, obtained in connection with sensitization to the hapten diphenylcyclopropenone (DPC). This sequence was found in a woman in her thirties with alopecia areata. Some clones in this sample may be carry-over from other donors' samples. DNA of the CDR3: TGTGCCAGCAGCGACGCTCAGGGAAGACGCGGCTACACCTTC. Amino acid sequence: CASSDAQGRRGYTF.